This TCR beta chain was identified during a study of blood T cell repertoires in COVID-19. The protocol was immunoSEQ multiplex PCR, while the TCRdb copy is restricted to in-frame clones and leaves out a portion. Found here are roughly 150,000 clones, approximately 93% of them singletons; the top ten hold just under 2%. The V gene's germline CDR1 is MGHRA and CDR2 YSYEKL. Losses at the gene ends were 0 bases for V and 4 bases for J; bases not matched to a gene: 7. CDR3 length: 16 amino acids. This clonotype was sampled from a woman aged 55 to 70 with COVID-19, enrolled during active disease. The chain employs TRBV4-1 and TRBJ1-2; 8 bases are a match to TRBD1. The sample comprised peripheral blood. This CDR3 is CASSQEGSDRGYGYTF. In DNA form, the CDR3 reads TGCGCCAGCAGCCAAGAGGGGTCCGACAGGGGCTATGGCTACACCTTC.